This TCR beta chain is from a study of OX40 agonist ivuxolimab in advanced cancers. Study summary: In three patients, partial responses were observed, one with hepatocellular carcinoma and two with cutaneous melanoma.

Libraries were prepared by immunoSEQ multiplex PCR; TCRdb keeps only in-frame clonotypes and omits some of them. The sample contains tens of thousands of clones, just under 90% of which appear only once. CDR1 is SNHLY, CDR2 FYNNEI, per germline. After removal of 8 bases from V and 6 bases from J, the junction contained 15 bases not matched to a gene. The length of the CDR3 is 15 residues. On this clone: Its antigen is currently unknown.

Findings of the study overall: The authors also found low normalized T-cell clonal expansion in some nonresponders.

The material was CD4+ or CD8+ T cells sorted from blood, obtained in a trial of the OX40 agonist ivuxolimab. The clonotype was recovered from an adult with an advanced solid tumor such as melanoma, head and neck, liver or kidney cancer. The chain recombines TRBV2 with TRBJ1-1; 7 nucleotides align to TRBD1. CDR3 DNA sequence: TGTGCCAGCGATTCGACAGGGCCACCACGCGCTGAAGCTTTCTTT. Translated, it gives CASDSTGPPRAEAFF.